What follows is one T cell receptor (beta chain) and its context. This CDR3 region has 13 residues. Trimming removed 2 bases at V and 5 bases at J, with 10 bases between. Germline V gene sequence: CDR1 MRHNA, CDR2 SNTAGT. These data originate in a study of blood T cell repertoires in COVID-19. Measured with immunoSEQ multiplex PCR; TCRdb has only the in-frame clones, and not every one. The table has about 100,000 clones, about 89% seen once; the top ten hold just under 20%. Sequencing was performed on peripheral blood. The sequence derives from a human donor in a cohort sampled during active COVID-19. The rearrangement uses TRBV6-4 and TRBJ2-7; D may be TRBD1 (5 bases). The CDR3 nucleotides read TGTGCCAGCAGTGACGTAGTCAGGGACGAGCAGTACTTC. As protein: CASSDVVRDEQYF.